Below, 6 T cell receptor beta chains from the same sample are listed, as sequenced in a study of blood T cells in healthy people across ages. With a J-beta primer mix and a sample-barcoded 5' primer, a second PCR ran roughly 7 to 11 cycles. TCRdb reprocessed the 5' RACE reads with MiXCR, giving one entry per CDR3 protein. In the table there are roughly 1 million distinct CDR3 sequences, roughly 24% of which are singletons. The sample was also linked to a second study, of T cells of mothers and their children.

Sequenced input: blood. The source is a girl aged 2 to 10 in good health.

The genes are TRBV20-1 and TRBJ2-7; D remains ambiguous. Germline V gene sequence: CDR1 DFQATT, CDR2 SNEGSKA (reference sequence). The CDR3 has 12 amino acids. V lost 4 bases, J lost 2 bases, and 9 bases lay in between. The CDR3 region has the DNA TGCAGTGCTAAGGTGTCTACCTACGAGCAGTACTTC. This translates into CSAKVSTYEQYF.

This clonotype was seen a single time. CDR3 nucleotide sequence: TGCAGTGCTAGCCGACTAGCGGGAGACGGGCCCGCCTACAATGAGCAGTTCTTC. Its translation is CSASRLAGDGPAYNEQFF. The chain is built from TRBV20-1 and TRBJ2-1; 12 bases align to TRBD2. The CDR3 spans 18 residues. Per the germline V gene, CDR1 is DFQATT and CDR2 is SNEGSKA (reference sequence). Trimming took 3 bases from V and 2 from J; bases not matched to a gene: 11.

The chain couples TRBV6-2 or TRBV6-3 to TRBJ2-2; 7 bases map to TRBD2. Losses at the gene ends were 6 bases for V and 0 bases for J; bases not matched to a gene: 7. CDR1 and CDR2 (germline): MNHEY, SVGEGT. The length of the CDR3 is 16 residues. CDR3 loop: CASRPLADPNTGELFF. CDR3 DNA sequence: TGTGCCAGCAGACCCCTAGCGGACCCGAACACCGGGGAGCTGTTTTTT.

This clonotype was observed a few times. The chain is built from TRBV7-2 and TRBJ2-5, with D unresolved. Deletions cut 3 bases from V and 5 bases from J, with 10 bases between. The germline V gene has CDR1 SGHTA and CDR2 FQGNSA. The CDR3 length is 13 residues. The CDR3 reads CASSFGPTETQYF. The CDR3 DNA reads TGTGCCAGCAGCTTCGGTCCTACGGAGACCCAGTACTTC.

The V and J genes are TRBV20-1 and TRBJ2-7, with D uncertain. Trimming stripped 5 bases from V and 2 bases from J, with 13 bases between. CDR1 and CDR2 (germline): DFQATT, SNEGSKA (reference sequence). The CDR3 length is 13 residues. CDR3 coding DNA: TGCAGTGCTCCACAGAGACCAACCTACGAGCAGTACTTC. Its translation: CSAPQRPTYEQYF.

A few counts support this clonotype. The V gene is TRBV5-6, the J gene TRBJ1-6; D is ambiguous. There are 14 residues in the CDR3. Trimming stripped 0 bases from V and 8 bases from J, with 9 bases between. Germline-derived CDR1 and CDR2 are SGHDT and YYEEEE. The CDR3 is CASSLEGDYSPLHF. Written as DNA, the CDR3 is TGTGCCAGCAGCTTGGAGGGTGATTATTCACCCCTCCACTTT. The entire variable domain, with the rest obtained from reference TRBV5-6 and TRBJ1-6, is as follows: DAGVTQSPTHLIKTRGQQVTLRCSPKSGHDTVSWYQQALGQGPQFIFQYYEEEERQRGNFPDRFSGHQFPNYSSELNVNALLLGDSALYLCASSLEGDYSPLHFGNGTRLTVT.